The sequence of this T cell receptor (beta chain) was determined in a study of cytotoxic CD8 clonotypes in ibrutinib-treated CLL. The intended depth for sequencing was 1 in 200,000 to 1 in 1 million T cells. Using immunoSEQ multiplex PCR, the repertoire was profiled, and TCRdb retains in-frame clones only, with some absent. The sample lists some 150,000 clones; roughly 80% were seen once. From cryopreserved PBMCs came about 2 micrograms of genomic DNA used for TCR beta libraries. The CDR3 length is 15 residues. Germline CDR1 and CDR2: MDHEN and SYDVKM. V trimming: 3 bases; J trimming: 7 bases; junction bases outside the gene matches: 7. A word on this clone: The target antigen is unknown.

Study-wide points: The clonality went up when patients responded to ibrutinib and dropped back toward baseline at progression. Public clonotypes occurred uncommonly; on treatment, they contracted or remained stable.

V usage is TRBV28 and J usage is TRBJ2-1, with 9 bases matching TRBD1. The clonotype was recovered from a human donor with chronic lymphocytic leukemia. The sample here was PBMCs, taken after 12 months of ibrutinib treatment. CDR3 coding DNA: TGTGCCAGCAGTTTCGGGGACAGGGCAACGAATGAGCAGTTCTTC. It yields the protein CASSFGDRATNEQFF.